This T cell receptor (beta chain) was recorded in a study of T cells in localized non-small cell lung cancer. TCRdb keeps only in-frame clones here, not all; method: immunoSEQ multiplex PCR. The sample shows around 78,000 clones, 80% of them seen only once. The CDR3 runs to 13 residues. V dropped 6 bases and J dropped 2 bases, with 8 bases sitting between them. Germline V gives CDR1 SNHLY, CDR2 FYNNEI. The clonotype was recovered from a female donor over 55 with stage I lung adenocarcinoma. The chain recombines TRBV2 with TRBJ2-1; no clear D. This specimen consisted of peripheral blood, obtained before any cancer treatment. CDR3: CASSRQAYNEQFF. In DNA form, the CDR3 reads TGTGCCAGCAGCAGACAAGCCTACAATGAGCAGTTCTTC.